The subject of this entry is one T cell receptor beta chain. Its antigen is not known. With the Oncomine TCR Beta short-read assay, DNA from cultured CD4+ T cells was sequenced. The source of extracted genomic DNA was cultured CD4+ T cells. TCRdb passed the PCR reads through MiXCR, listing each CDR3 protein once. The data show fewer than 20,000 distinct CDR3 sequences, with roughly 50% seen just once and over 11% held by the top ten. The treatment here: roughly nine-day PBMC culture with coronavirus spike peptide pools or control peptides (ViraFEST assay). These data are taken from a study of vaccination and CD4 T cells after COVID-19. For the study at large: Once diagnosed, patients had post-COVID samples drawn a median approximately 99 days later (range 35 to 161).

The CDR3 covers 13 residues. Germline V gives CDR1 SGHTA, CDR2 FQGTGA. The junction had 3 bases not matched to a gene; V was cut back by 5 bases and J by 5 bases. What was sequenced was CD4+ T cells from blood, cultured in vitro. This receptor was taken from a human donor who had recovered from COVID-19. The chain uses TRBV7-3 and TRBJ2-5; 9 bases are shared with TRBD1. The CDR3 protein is CASSEGTGETQYF. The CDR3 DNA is TGTGCCAGCAGCGAGGGGACAGGGGAGACCCAGTACTTC.